This T cell receptor beta chain was retrieved from a study of post-analysis software for immune sequencing data. Study-level findings and limits: Several TRBV segments, TRBV5-6, TRBV5-1 and TRBV20-1 among them, were found more frequent in patients than controls. Among multiple sclerosis patients, normalized Chao1 diversity was significantly below that of controls.

Built from TCR beta cDNA, the libraries had unique molecular identifiers in them. With roughly 0.95 to 11 million T cells as the source, 400,000 to 550,000 cDNA molecules resulted. Each CDR3 protein is one row after TCRdb ran MiXCR on the PCR reads. The sample yields under 200,000 distinct CDR3 sequences, 35% to 40% seen once. The germline CDR1 and CDR2 sequences are LGHNA and YNFKEQ. The CDR3 loop spans 17 amino acids. V lost 2 bases to trimming and J lost 7 bases, with 22 bases between them. This clonotype was seen many times. Its cognate antigen is unknown. This sample comprised blood, obtained after autologous hematopoietic stem cell transplantation. This chain joins TRBV4-2 and TRBJ2-3; D could derive from TRBD1 or TRBD2 (6 bases each). The sequence derives from a girl aged 10 to 17 with multiple sclerosis. CDR3 sequence (DNA): TGTGCCAGCAGCCAATCAGGAGGGGGAACTACCTTCCATACGCAGTATTTT. Protein: CASSQSGGGTTFHTQYF.